This passage covers 18 T cell receptor beta chains from one sample sequenced in a study of B cell selection in AIRE deficiency. The assay was immunoSEQ multiplex PCR, and TCRdb's table has in-frame clones only and misses some. The repertoire holds tens of thousands of clones, with around 90% as singletons. Regulatory T cells were sorted as CD4+CD25hiCD127low/negative. The sequenced sample was CD4+CD25+ Tregs sorted from PBMCs. The receptors stem from a human donor in good health.

V and J are TRBV18 and TRBJ1-1; no clear D. The CDR3 is made up of 15 amino acids. The V end lost 0 bases, the J end lost 1 base, and 9 bases lay between the germline ends. CDR1 and CDR2 from the germline V gene are KGHSH and LQKENI. In DNA form, the CDR3 reads TGTGCCAGCTCACCACCGTCCGGAAAGAACACTGAAGCTTTCTTT. Translated, it gives CASSPPSGKNTEAFF. The variable domain in full, completed from reference TRBV18 and TRBJ1-1, reads NAGVMQNPRHLVRRRGQEARLRCSPMKGHSHVYWYRQLPEEGLKFMVYLQKENIIDESGMPKERFSAEFPKEGPSILRIQQVVRGDSAAYFCASSPPSGKNTEAFFGQGTRLTVV.

This chain connects TRBV7-8 to TRBJ2-7; maybe TRBD2 (6 bases). From germline, CDR1 is SGHVS and CDR2 FQNEAQ. Between the trimmed V and J ends, which lost 3 bases and 0 bases, there was a span of 9 bases. This CDR3 has 14 residues. CDR3 sequence reads: CASSFRGFSYEQYF. CDR3 sequence (DNA): TGTGCCAGCAGCTTTCGGGGGTTCTCCTACGAGCAGTACTTC.

The CDR3 is CASSLSWTGDVLFF. The CDR3, as DNA: TGTGCCAGCAGTTTATCTTGGACAGGGGATGTGCTGTTTTTT. The chain links TRBV27 to TRBJ2-2; TRBD1 agrees at 9 bases. The length of the CDR3 is 14 residues. Trimming removed 0 bases from V and 13 bases from J; junction bases left unmatched: 6. In germline, CDR1 is MNHEY, CDR2 SMNVEV (reference sequence).

This chain links TRBV6-5 with TRBJ1-2, with 9 positions matching TRBD1. The CDR3 runs to 15 residues. Losses at the gene ends were 5 bases for V and 2 bases for J; bases not matched to a gene: 6. CDR1 is MNHEY, CDR2 SVGAGI, per germline. CDR3 sequence: CASSRNRGQNYGYTF. In DNA form, the CDR3 reads TGTGCCAGCAGTCGAAACAGGGGGCAGAACTATGGCTACACCTTC.

The V call is TRBV19, the J call TRBJ1-5; no definite D call. The CDR3 has 15 amino acids. The V gene's germline CDR1 is LNHDA and CDR2 SQIVND (reference sequence). Trimming shortened V by 2 bases and J by 2 bases, and 10 bases separated the two germline ends. CDR3 in amino acids: CASSIRSGRNQPQHF. The CDR3 bases are TGTGCCAGTAGTATAAGATCAGGTCGCAATCAGCCCCAGCATTTT.

The genes are TRBV7-9 and TRBJ1-3, with unresolved D. CDR3 length: 14 amino acids. The germline V and J ends were trimmed by 7 bases and 0 bases, with 10 bases remaining between them. Germline-derived CDR1 and CDR2 are SEHNR and FQNEAQ (reference sequence). CDR3 DNA: TGTGCCAGCATGACGGGTGGCTCTGGAAACACCATATATTTT. As protein: CASMTGGSGNTIYF.

J is TRBJ1-5 and V is TRBV7-3; D is ambiguous. Germline CDR1 reads SGHTA; CDR2 reads FQGTGA. V was cut by 2 bases and J by 0 bases, with 8 bases left in between. The CDR3 runs 15 residues. The CDR3, as DNA: TGTGCCAGCAGCTTAGCGGGGTATAGCAATCAGCCCCAGCATTTT. Its translation: CASSLAGYSNQPQHF.

The chain combines TRBV6-5 with TRBJ1-1; D may be TRBD1 (5 bases). The germline V gene encodes CDR1 MNHEY and CDR2 SVGAGI. V lost 1 base, J lost 5 bases, and 8 bases lay in between. The CDR3 has 13 residues. DNA for the CDR3: TGTGCCAGCAGTTACTACAGGCCAACTGAAGCTTTCTTT. It specifies CASSYYRPTEAFF.

This chain joins TRBV9 and TRBJ2-2, with 13 bases matching TRBD2. This CDR3 has 18 amino acids. The V segment lost 2 bases and the J segment 0 bases; nucleotides outside the gene matches: 4. The germline V gene encodes CDR1 SGDLS and CDR2 YYNGEE. For the CDR3, the DNA is TGTGCCAGCAGCGTTGGGACTAGCGGGACCCCGAACACCGGGGAGCTGTTTTTT. This sequence encodes CASSVGTSGTPNTGELFF.

The chain is built from TRBV4-1 and TRBJ2-5, with D perhaps matching TRBD2 (6 bases). The V and J ends lost 3 bases and 3 bases respectively, with 17 bases between them. CDR1 is MGHRA and CDR2 is YSYEKL in the germline V gene. CDR3 length equals 16 residues. The CDR3 protein is CASSHLLAGLKETQYF. DNA for the CDR3: TGCGCCAGCAGCCACCTCCTCGCGGGGTTAAAAGAGACCCAGTACTTC.

This clone was seen once. The chain couples TRBV5-4 to TRBJ2-6, with D uncertain. The germline V gene has CDR1 SGHNT and CDR2 YYREEE (reference sequence). V was trimmed by 1 base and J by 2 bases, leaving 1 base between them. The CDR3 consists of 13 residues. Here the CDR3 reads CASSLTGANVLTF. Here the CDR3 DNA reads TGTGCCAGCAGCTTGACTGGGGCCAACGTCCTGACTTTC.

V and J are TRBV14 and TRBJ2-1; 7 bases agree with TRBD1. Germline V CDR1 and CDR2: SGHDN, FVKESK. The CDR3 length is 20 residues. Trimming cost V 4 bases and J 0 bases; bases outside gene matches: 18. The CDR3 region is CASSPLPGQKNIHSYNEQFF. The DNA of the CDR3 is TGTGCCAGCAGCCCTTTGCCGGGACAGAAAAACATACACTCCTACAATGAGCAGTTCTTC.

This clone was seen once. The chain is built from TRBV2 and TRBJ1-3; TRBD1 aligns across 8 bases. This CDR3 has 16 residues. Germline V gene lookup returns CDR1 SNHLY and CDR2 FYNNEI. The V gene end was trimmed by 6 bases and the J gene end by 0 bases; junction bases not matched to a gene: 7. The CDR3 protein is CASSGQGHFSGNTIYF. The DNA of the CDR3 is TGTGCCAGCAGCGGACAGGGCCACTTCTCTGGAAACACCATATATTTT.

This clone was observed a single time. CDR3: CASSFGRASADTQYF. Here the CDR3 DNA reads TGTGCCAGCAGCTTCGGGAGGGCCTCAGCAGATACGCAGTATTTT. The rearrangement links TRBV7-9 to TRBJ2-3, with 8 positions matching TRBD2. CDR3 length: 15 amino acids. The germline CDR1 and CDR2 sequences are SEHNR and FQNEAQ (reference sequence). J lost 4 bases, V lost 3 bases, and 6 bases had no gene match.

The genes are TRBV6-5 and TRBJ2-5, with no clear D. Trimming took 4 bases from V and 5 from J, leaving 5 bases between them. The CDR3 is made up of 11 amino acids. The germline V gene encodes CDR1 MNHEY and CDR2 SVGAGI. The DNA of the CDR3 is TGTGCCAGCAGTTTGGGTGAGACCCAGTACTTC. Its translation: CASSLGETQYF.

The V and J genes are TRBV9 and TRBJ1-3, with 8 bases matching TRBD1. The CDR3 extends over 15 amino acids. V dropped 0 bases and J dropped 9; count of bases not matched to a gene: 8. The germline CDR1 and CDR2 sequences are SGDLS and YYNGEE. CDR3 in amino acids: CASSVGRQGPSTIYF. CDR3 DNA sequence: TGTGCCAGCAGCGTAGGGCGACAGGGGCCGAGCACCATATATTTT.

The rearrangement joins TRBV6-1 to TRBJ1-3; a possible D gene is TRBD1 (5 bases). In germline, CDR1 is MNHNS, CDR2 SASEGT. The CDR3 totals 16 residues. The germline V and J ends were trimmed by 2 bases and 0 bases, with 11 bases remaining between them. Here the CDR3 reads CASSEIWGRSGNTIYF. The CDR3 nucleotides read TGTGCCAGCAGTGAAATATGGGGACGCTCTGGAAACACCATATATTTT.

This chain uses TRBV6-1 with TRBJ1-1; tentatively, D is TRBD1 (5 bases). This CDR3 is built from 14 residues. Germline-derived CDR1 and CDR2 are MNHNS and SASEGT. The V gene lost 1 base and the J gene lost 4 bases, with 10 bases spanning the gap. CDR3 protein: CASSEGGEATEAFF. CDR3 coding DNA: TGTGCCAGCAGTGAAGGGGGGGAGGCCACTGAAGCTTTCTTT.